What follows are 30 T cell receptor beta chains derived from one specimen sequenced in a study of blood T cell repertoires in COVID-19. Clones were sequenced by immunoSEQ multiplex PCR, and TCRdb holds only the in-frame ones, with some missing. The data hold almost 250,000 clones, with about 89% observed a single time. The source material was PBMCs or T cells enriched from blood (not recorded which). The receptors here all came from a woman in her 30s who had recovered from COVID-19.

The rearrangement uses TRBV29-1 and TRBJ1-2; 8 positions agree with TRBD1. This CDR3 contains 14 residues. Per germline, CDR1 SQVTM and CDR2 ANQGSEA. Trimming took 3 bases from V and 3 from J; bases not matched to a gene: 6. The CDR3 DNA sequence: TGCAGCGTTGAGACCAGGGGGCGCGACTATGGCTACACCTTC. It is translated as CSVETRGRDYGYTF.

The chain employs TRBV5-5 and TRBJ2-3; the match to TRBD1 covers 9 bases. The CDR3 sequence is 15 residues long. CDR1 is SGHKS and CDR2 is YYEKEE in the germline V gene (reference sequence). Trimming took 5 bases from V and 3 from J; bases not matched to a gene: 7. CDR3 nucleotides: TGTGCCAGCAGAAGAATGACAGGGGGAACAGATACGCAGTATTTT. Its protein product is CASRRMTGGTDTQYF.

CDR3 protein: CASSRGGGGPGEQYF. CDR3 sequence (DNA): TGTGCCAGCAGCCGAGGAGGGGGAGGGCCTGGCGAGCAGTACTTC. J is TRBJ2-7 and V is TRBV11-3; D possibly corresponds to TRBD2 (7 bases). The V gene's germline CDR1 is SGHNT and CDR2 YENEEA. V was cut by 5 bases and J by 6 bases, with 20 bases left in between. This CDR3 region has 15 residues.

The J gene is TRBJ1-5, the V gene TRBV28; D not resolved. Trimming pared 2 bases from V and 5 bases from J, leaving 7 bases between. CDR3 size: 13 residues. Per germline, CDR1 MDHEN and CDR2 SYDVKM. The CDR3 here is CASSLGIYQPQHF. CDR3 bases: TGTGCCAGCAGTTTAGGCATTTATCAGCCCCAGCATTTT.

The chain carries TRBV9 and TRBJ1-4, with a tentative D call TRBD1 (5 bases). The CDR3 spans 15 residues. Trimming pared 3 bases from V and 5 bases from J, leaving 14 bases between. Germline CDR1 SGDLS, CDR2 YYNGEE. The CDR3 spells CASSAGGGFNEKLFF. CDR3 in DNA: TGTGCCAGCAGCGCCGGCGGGGGGTTCAATGAAAAACTGTTTTTT.

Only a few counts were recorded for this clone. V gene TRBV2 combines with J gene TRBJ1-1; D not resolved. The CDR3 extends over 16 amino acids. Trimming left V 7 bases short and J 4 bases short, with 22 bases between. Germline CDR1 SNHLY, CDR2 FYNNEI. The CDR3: CASTPSRNTRGTEAFF. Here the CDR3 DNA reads TGTGCCAGCACACCCAGTCGGAACACTAGAGGCACTGAAGCTTTCTTT.

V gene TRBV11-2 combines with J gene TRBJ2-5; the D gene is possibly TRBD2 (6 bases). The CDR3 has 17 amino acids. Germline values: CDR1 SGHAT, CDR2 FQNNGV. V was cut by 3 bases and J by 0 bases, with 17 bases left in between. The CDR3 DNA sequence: TGTGCCAGCAGCTTTTTCCTTAGTGGGAGGAACCAAGAGACCCAGTACTTC. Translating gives CASSFFLSGRNQETQYF.

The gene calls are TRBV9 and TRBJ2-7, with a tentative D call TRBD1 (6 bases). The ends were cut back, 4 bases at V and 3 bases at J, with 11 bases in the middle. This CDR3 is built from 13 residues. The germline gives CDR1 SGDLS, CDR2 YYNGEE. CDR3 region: CASSRDTHYEQYF. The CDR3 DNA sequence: TGTGCCAGCAGCCGGGACACACACTACGAGCAGTACTTC. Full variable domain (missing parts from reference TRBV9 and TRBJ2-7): DSGVTQTPKHLITATGQRVTLRCSPRSGDLSVYWYQQSLDQGLQFLIQYYNGEERAKGNILERFSAQQFPDLHSELNLSSLELGDSALYFCASSRDTHYEQYFGPGTRLTVT.

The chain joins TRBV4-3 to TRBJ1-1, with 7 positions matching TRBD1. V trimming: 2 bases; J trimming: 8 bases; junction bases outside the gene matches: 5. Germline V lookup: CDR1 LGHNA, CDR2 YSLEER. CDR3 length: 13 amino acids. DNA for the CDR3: TGCGCCAGCAGCCAACATAGACAGGGCGAAGCTTTCTTT. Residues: CASSQHRQGEAFF.

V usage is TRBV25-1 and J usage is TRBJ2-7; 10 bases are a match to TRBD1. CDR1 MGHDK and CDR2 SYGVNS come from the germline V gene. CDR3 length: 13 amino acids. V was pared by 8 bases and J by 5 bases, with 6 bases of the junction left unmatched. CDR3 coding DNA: TGTGCCAGCGGGCGGACAGGGGGGGACGAGCAGTACTTC. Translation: CASGRTGGDEQYF.

The CDR3 sequence is CASSWRDRGRDYGYTF. Here the CDR3 DNA reads TGTGCCAGCAGTTGGAGAGACAGGGGGCGCGATTATGGCTACACCTTC. The V call is TRBV6-2 or TRBV6-3, the J call TRBJ1-2; 10 bases are a match to TRBD1. CDR1 is MNHEY and CDR2 is SVGEGT in the germline V gene. This CDR3 comprises 16 residues. V shed 4 bases, J shed 5 bases, and the junction held 10 bases outside the gene matches.

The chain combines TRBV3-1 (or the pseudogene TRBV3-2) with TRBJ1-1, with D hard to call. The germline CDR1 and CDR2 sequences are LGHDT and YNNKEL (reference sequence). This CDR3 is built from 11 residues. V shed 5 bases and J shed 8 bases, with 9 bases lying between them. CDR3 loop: CASSSYIEAFF. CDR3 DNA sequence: TGTGCCAGCAGCTCGTACATAGAAGCTTTCTTT.

CDR3 bases: TGTGCCATCAGTGAGTCGAGGTCCGAGCAGTACTTC. This sequence encodes CAISESRSEQYF. The chain recombines TRBV10-3 with TRBJ2-7; no clear D. Germline-derived CDR1 and CDR2 are ENHRY and SYGVKD. The length of the CDR3 is 12 residues. The germline V and J ends were trimmed by 0 bases and 6 bases, with 6 bases remaining between them.

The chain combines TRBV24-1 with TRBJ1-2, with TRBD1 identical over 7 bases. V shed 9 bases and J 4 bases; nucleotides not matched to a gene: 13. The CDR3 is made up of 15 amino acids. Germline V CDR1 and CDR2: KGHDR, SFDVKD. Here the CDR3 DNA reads TGTGCCACCCCGGGACAGCCCTTAGGGAGCTATGGCTACACCTTC. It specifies CATPGQPLGSYGYTF.

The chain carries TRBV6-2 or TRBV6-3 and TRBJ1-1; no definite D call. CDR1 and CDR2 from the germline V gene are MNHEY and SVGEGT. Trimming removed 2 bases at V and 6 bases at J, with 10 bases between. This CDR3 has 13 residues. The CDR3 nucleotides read TGTGCCAGCAGTTACCGAACAGTTTCTGAAGCTTTCTTT. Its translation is CASSYRTVSEAFF.

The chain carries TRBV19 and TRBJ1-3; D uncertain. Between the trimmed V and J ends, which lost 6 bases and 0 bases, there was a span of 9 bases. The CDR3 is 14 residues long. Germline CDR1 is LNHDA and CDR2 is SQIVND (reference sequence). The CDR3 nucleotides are TGTGCCAGTAGGGAGGGCTCCTCTGGAAACACCATATATTTT. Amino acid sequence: CASREGSSGNTIYF.

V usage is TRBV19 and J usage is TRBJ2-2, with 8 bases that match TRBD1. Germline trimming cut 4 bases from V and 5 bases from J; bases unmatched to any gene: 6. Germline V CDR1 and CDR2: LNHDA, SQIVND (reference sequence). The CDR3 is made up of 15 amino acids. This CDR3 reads CASSRDRGETGELFF. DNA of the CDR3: TGTGCCAGTAGTAGAGACAGGGGAGAAACCGGGGAGCTGTTTTTT.

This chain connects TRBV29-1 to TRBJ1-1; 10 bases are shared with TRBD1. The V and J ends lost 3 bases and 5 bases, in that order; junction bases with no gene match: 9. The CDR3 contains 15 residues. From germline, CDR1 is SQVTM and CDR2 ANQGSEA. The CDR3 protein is CSVDGTGVAGTEAFF. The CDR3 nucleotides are TGCAGCGTTGATGGGACAGGGGTCGCGGGTACTGAAGCTTTCTTT. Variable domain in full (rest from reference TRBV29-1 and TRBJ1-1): SAVISQKPSRDICQRGTSLTIQCQVDSQVTMMFWYRQQPGQSLTLIATANQGSEATYESGFVIDKFPISRPNLTFSTLTVSNMSPEDSSIYLCSVDGTGVAGTEAFFGQGTRLTVV.

CDR3 sequence (DNA): TGTGCCACCTCGGTAGGACAGAGGGATTCACCCCTCCACTTT. Translated, it gives CATSVGQRDSPLHF. The rearrangement uses TRBV2 and TRBJ1-6; a weak D match, TRBD1 (6 bases). CDR1 is SNHLY and CDR2 is FYNNEI in the germline V gene. The V gene lost 10 bases and the J gene lost 8 bases, with 18 bases spanning the gap. The CDR3 is 14 amino acids. The variable domain in full, completed from reference TRBV2 and TRBJ1-6, reads EPEVTQTPSHQVTQMGQEVILRCVPISNHLYFYWYRQILGQKVEFLVSFYNNEISEKSEIFDDQFSVERPDGSNFTLKIRSTKLEDSAMYFCATSVGQRDSPLHFGNGTRLTVT.

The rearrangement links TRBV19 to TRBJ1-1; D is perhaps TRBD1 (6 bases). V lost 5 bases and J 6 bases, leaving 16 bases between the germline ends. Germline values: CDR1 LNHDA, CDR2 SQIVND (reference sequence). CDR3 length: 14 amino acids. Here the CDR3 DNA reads TGTGCCAGTAGTTCCCGGGCGGGGGGGCCTGAAGCTTTCTTT. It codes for CASSSRAGGPEAFF.

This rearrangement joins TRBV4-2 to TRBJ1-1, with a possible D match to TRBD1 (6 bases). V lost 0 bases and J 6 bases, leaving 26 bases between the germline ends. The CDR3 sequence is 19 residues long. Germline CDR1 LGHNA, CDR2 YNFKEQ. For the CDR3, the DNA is TGTGCCAGCAGCCAAGAATCCGCCAGGGACACCCCTTCGGCGGCTGAAGCTTTCTTT. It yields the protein CASSQESARDTPSAAEAFF.

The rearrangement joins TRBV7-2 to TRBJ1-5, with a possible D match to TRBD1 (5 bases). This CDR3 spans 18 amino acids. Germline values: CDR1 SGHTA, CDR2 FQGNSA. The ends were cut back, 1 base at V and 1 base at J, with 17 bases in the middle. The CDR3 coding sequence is TGTGCCAGCAGCTTAGTGACAGTCCTAGTGAAGAGCAATCAGCCCCAGCATTTT. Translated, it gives CASSLVTVLVKSNQPQHF. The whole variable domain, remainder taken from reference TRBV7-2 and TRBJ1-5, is GAGVSQSPSNKVTEKGKDVELRCDPISGHTALYWYRQSLGQGLEFLIYFQGNSAPDKSGLPSDRFSAERTGGSVSTLTIQRTQQEDSAVYLCASSLVTVLVKSNQPQHFGDGTRLSIL.

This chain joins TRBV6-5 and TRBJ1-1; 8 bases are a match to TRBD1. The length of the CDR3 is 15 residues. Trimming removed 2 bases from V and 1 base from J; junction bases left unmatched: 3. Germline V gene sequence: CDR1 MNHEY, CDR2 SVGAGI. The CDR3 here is CASSYGGTGNTEAFF. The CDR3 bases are TGTGCCAGCAGTTACGGGGGGACAGGGAACACTGAAGCTTTCTTT.

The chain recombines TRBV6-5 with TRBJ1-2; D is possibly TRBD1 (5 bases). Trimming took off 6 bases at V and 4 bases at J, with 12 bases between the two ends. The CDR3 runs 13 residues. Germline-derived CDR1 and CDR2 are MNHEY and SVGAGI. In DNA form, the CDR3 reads TGTGCCAGCAGCGCGGGGGGTCCCTATGGCTACACCTTC. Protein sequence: CASSAGGPYGYTF.

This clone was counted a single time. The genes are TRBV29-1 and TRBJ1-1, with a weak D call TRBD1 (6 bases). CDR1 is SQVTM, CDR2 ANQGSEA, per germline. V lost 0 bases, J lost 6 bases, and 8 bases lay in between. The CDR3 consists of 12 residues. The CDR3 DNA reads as TGCAGCGTTGAAGAAACAGGGTCTGAAGCTTTCTTT. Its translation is CSVEETGSEAFF. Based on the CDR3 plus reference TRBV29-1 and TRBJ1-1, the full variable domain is SAVISQKPSRDICQRGTSLTIQCQVDSQVTMMFWYRQQPGQSLTLIATANQGSEATYESGFVIDKFPISRPNLTFSTLTVSNMSPEDSSIYLCSVEETGSEAFFGQGTRLTVV.

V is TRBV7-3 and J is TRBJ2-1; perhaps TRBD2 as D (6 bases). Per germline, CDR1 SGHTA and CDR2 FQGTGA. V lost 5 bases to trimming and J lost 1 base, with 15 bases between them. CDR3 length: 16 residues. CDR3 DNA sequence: TGTGCCAGCAGCCCTCAGACTAGTATGTCCTACAATGAGCAGTTCTTC. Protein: CASSPQTSMSYNEQFF.

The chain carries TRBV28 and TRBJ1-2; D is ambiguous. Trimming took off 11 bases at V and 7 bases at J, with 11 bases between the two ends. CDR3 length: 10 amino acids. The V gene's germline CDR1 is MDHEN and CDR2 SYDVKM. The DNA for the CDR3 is TGTGCCTGGAGGCCGGGTGGCTACACCTTC. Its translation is CAWRPGGYTF.

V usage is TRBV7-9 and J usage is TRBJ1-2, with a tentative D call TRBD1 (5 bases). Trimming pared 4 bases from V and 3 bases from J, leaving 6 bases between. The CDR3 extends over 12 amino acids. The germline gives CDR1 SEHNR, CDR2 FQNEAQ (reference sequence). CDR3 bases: TGTGCCAGCAGCTGGGGGGACTATGGCTACACCTTC. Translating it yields CASSWGDYGYTF.

The DNA of the CDR3 is TGCAGTGCTAGTGACAGCGTGGCGGAGACCCAGTACTTC. This gives the protein CSASDSVAETQYF. The chain joins TRBV20-1 to TRBJ2-5; D is perhaps TRBD1 (5 bases). The V end lost 3 bases, the J end lost 5 bases, and 13 bases lay between the germline ends. Germline V lookup: CDR1 DFQATT, CDR2 SNEGSKA (reference sequence). This CDR3 is 13 amino acids long.

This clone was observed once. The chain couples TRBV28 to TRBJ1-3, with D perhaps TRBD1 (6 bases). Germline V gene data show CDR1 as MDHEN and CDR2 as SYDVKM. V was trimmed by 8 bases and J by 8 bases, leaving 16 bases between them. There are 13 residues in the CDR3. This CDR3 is CASYSEGEYTIYF. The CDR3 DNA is TGTGCCAGCTATTCCGAGGGGGAGTACACCATATATTTT.